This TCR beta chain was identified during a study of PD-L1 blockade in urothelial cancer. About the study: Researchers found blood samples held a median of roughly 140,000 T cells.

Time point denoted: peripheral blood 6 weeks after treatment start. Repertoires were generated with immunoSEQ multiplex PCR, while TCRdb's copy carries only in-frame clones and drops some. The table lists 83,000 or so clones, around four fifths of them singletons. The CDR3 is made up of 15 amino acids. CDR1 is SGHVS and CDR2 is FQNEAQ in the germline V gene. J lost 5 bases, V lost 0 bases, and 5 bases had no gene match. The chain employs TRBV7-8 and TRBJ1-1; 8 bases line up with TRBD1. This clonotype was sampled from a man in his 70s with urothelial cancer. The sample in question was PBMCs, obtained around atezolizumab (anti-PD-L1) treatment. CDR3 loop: CASSLASRGLTEAFF. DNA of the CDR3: TGTGCCAGCAGCTTAGCCAGCAGGGGGCTTACTGAAGCTTTCTTT.